This T cell receptor (beta chain) was sequenced for a study of early T cells in non-severe SARS-CoV-2 infection. Overall study: Unsorted whole-blood RNA was sequenced in bulk, leaving chains unpaired. Findings and limits, study-wide: VDJdb-based annotation leaned toward anti-spike CD8 responses and missed private and CD4 specificities.

This clonotype was recorded many times. Its antigen is still unknown. Unique molecular identifiers were attached to individual cDNA molecules. Each CDR3 protein is one row after TCRdb ran MiXCR on the 5' RACE reads. Of about 34,000 distinct CDR3 sequences in the sample, 5.5% to 7.5% were seen once. Germline V gives CDR1 LGHNA, CDR2 YSLEER. This CDR3 has 15 amino acids. Deletions cut 2 bases from V and 4 bases from J, with 14 bases between. This chain links TRBV4-3 with TRBJ1-2; tentatively, D is TRBD1 (6 bases). This receptor was obtained from an adult who was a healthcare worker with PCR-confirmed SARS-CoV-2 infection or an uninfected control (not recorded which). The sample was whole blood. This CDR3 reads CASSQTTGRSYGYTF. In nucleotides, the CDR3 is TGCGCCAGCAGCCAAACGACAGGCCGGTCCTATGGCTACACCTTC.